The 32 T cell receptor beta chains below were found in one sample sequenced in a study of beta chain features in type 1 diabetes. Notes on the study in general: Within each of all four CD4+ subsets, Type 1 diabetes patients had TCRB CDR3s that were moderately but significantly shorter.

Their antigen targets remain unknown. Sequenced material consisted of expressed TCRB transcripts (all of the isolated RNA was reverse transcribed). Clones were read by immunoSEQ multiplex PCR, and TCRdb kept only the in-frame ones, dropping some. The table shows 300,000 to 350,000 clones, with approximately 15% occurring only once. Sequenced sample: naive CD4+ T cells from blood. The source is a woman aged 18-30 years with type 1 diabetes.

This clone showed up just a few times. This chain uses TRBV5-4 with TRBJ2-5, with D possibly TRBD2 on 5 matching bases. Per germline, CDR1 SGHNT and CDR2 YYREEE (reference sequence). The CDR3 is 15 residues long. The ends were cut back, 4 bases at V and 3 bases at J, with 16 bases in the middle. This CDR3 is CASSTADRRKETQYF. DNA for the CDR3: TGTGCCAGCAGCACTGCGGATAGGAGGAAAGAGACCCAGTACTTC.

The chain employs TRBV7-3 and TRBJ2-1; D not certain. V was pared by 2 bases and J by 2 bases, with 7 bases between. Germline V lookup: CDR1 SGHTA, CDR2 FQGTGA. The CDR3 covers 14 residues. The CDR3, as DNA: TGTGCCAGCAGCTTAGTCCCCACCTACAATGAGCAGTTCTTC. Its protein is CASSLVPTYNEQFF.

The chain carries TRBV6-6 and TRBJ1-2; tentatively, D is TRBD1 (5 bases). V lost 2 bases to trimming and J lost 6 bases, with 16 bases between them. From germline, CDR1 is MNHNY and CDR2 SVGAGI (reference sequence). This CDR3 is 15 amino acids long. CDR3 DNA sequence: TGTGCCAGCAGTTACGCATTATCGGGGGGAAATGGCTACACCTTC. This encodes CASSYALSGGNGYTF.

V usage is TRBV21-1 and J usage is TRBJ2-7; the tabulated D call, TRBD1, remains unverified against the DNA. TRBV21-1 counts as a pseudogene. The CDR3 loop spans 15 amino acids. CDR3 DNA: TGTGCCAGCAGCCCAACAGGGTTTCCCTCCTACGAGCAGTACTTC. This sequence encodes CASSPTGFPSYEQYF.

The chain links TRBV28 to TRBJ2-5, with TRBD1 matching over 10 bases. The CDR3 contains 13 residues. The germline CDR1 and CDR2 sequences are MDHEN and SYDVKM. The junction had 7 bases not matched to a gene; V was cut back by 10 bases and J by 5 bases. The CDR3 DNA is TGTGCCATCCGACAGGGGGCGGAGGAGACCCAGTACTTC. This translates into CAIRQGAEETQYF.

This sequence joins TRBV18 and TRBJ2-4, with TRBD1 identical over 9 bases. The CDR3 runs 18 residues. J lost 0 bases, V lost 2 bases, and 8 bases had no gene match. Germline V CDR1 and CDR2: KGHSH, LQKENI. The CDR3 coding sequence is TGTGCCAGCTCACCAAGGGACAGGGTAGATCTAGCCAAAAACATTCAGTACTTC. Encoded protein: CASSPRDRVDLAKNIQYF.

The chain has TRBV28 and TRBJ1-2; D gene uncertain. Germline CDR1 and CDR2: MDHEN and SYDVKM. Trimming left V 7 bases short and J 7 bases short, with 19 bases between. The CDR3 sequence is 14 residues long. CDR3 sequence: CASNPGARFSGYTF. CDR3 DNA: TGTGCCAGCAATCCCGGAGCCCGGTTCAGTGGCTACACCTTC.

The sample holds a few counts of this clone. This rearrangement joins TRBV28 to TRBJ1-1; D may be TRBD1 (5 bases). The ends were cut back, 3 bases at V and 4 bases at J, with 12 bases in the middle. Germline CDR1 reads MDHEN; CDR2 reads SYDVKM. The CDR3 is made up of 14 amino acids. The CDR3 region has the DNA TGTGCCAGCAGTTTGGGGGGAGTGAGCACTGAAGCTTTCTTT. Residues: CASSLGGVSTEAFF.

This clone was counted a few times. V is TRBV10-3 and J is TRBJ1-1; D is uncertain. From germline, CDR1 is ENHRY and CDR2 SYGVKD. Trimming took 3 bases from V and 3 from J, leaving 14 bases between them. The CDR3 is 15 residues long. DNA of the CDR3: TGTGCCATCAGTGACAGCCAGAGGGATTACACTGAAGCTTTCTTT. It specifies CAISDSQRDYTEAFF.

The CDR3 nucleotides read TGTGCCAGTAGTACCCGGGACAGACACACTGAAGCTTTCTTT. It specifies CASSTRDRHTEAFF. The chain uses TRBV19 and TRBJ1-1; 7 nucleotides line up with TRBD1. The germline V gene encodes CDR1 LNHDA and CDR2 SQIVND (reference sequence). The CDR3 loop spans 14 amino acids. The trim removed 4 bases at V and 3 bases at J, leaving 5 bases unmatched.

Only a few counts were recorded for this clone. Sequence at one end of the junction differs from germline and may be a read error. This sequence joins TRBV11-2 and TRBJ2-3, with 9 bases that match TRBD2. The CDR3 consists of 15 residues. Germline assignment: CDR1 SGHAT and CDR2 FQNNGV. CDR3 nucleotides: TGTGCCAGCAGCTTAGTCGGGACTAGCACCGATACGCAGTATTTT. It specifies CASSLVGTSTDTQYF.

V gene TRBV2 combines with J gene TRBJ1-5; D gene uncertain. There are 13 residues in the CDR3. Germline V gene sequence: CDR1 SNHLY, CDR2 FYNNEI. V was trimmed by 4 bases and J by 8 bases, leaving 12 bases between them. DNA for the CDR3: TGTGCCAGCAGTGGACATCCCCCCGAGCCCCAGCATTTT. Encoded protein: CASSGHPPEPQHF.

V gene TRBV30 combines with J gene TRBJ1-1; a weak D match, TRBD1 (5 bases). This CDR3 has 13 amino acids. Germline CDR1 is GTSNPN and CDR2 is SVGIG (reference sequence). V lost 5 bases to trimming and J lost 0 bases, with 10 bases between them. The CDR3 protein is CAWARGLNTEAFF. In DNA, the CDR3 is TGTGCCTGGGCAAGGGGATTGAACACTGAAGCTTTCTTT.

The chain links TRBV7-3 to TRBJ2-7; the match to TRBD2 covers 7 bases. V lost 3 bases to trimming and J lost 0 bases; unmatched junction nucleotides: 5. The CDR3 runs to 15 residues. Germline V lookup: CDR1 SGHTA, CDR2 FQGTGA. DNA for the CDR3: TGTGCCAGCAGCTTGGGACTATCGAGCTCCTACGAGCAGTACTTC. Its translation is CASSLGLSSSYEQYF.

A remark on this clone: Within the sample, other DNA sequences also encode this same CDR3. V gene TRBV5-1 combines with J gene TRBJ2-1; 11 bases match TRBD2. V dropped 3 bases and J dropped 4; count of bases not matched to a gene: 3. CDR1 is SGHRS and CDR2 is YFSETQ in the germline V gene. This CDR3 is 15 amino acids long. CDR3 amino acids: CASSSGTSGYNEQFF. CDR3 DNA sequence: TGCGCCAGCAGCTCCGGGACTAGCGGATACAATGAGCAGTTCTTC.

V usage is TRBV2 and J usage is TRBJ1-5; 9 bases match TRBD1. The CDR3 is 13 residues long. CDR1 and CDR2 (germline): SNHLY, FYNNEI. Trimming at V came to 8 bases and at J to 7 bases, leaving 6 bases not matched to a gene. CDR3 loop: CASGGQGTQPQHF. In nucleotides, the CDR3 is TGTGCCAGCGGTGGACAGGGGACACAGCCCCAGCATTTT.

As concerns this clone: Other DNA sequences in the same sample also yield this CDR3. The chain is built from TRBV18 and TRBJ2-1, with no clear D. Germline CDR1 and CDR2: KGHSH and LQKENI. The CDR3 loop spans 13 amino acids. V dropped 2 bases and J dropped 5 bases, with 7 bases sitting between them. Here the CDR3 DNA reads TGTGCCAGCTCACCAGGGCTGGACAATGAGCAGTTCTTC. Translation: CASSPGLDNEQFF.

This clone came up a few times. The gene calls are TRBV9 and TRBJ2-3; 7 bases map to TRBD1. The CDR3 length is 13 residues. V gave up 4 bases and J gave up 4 bases; unmatched junction bases: 3. CDR1 and CDR2 from the germline V gene are SGDLS and YYNGEE. CDR3 sequence reads: CASSRTGADTQYF. The CDR3 nucleotides are TGTGCCAGCAGCAGGACAGGCGCAGATACGCAGTATTTT. The full variable domain, with the rest looked up from reference TRBV9 and TRBJ2-3, is DSGVTQTPKHLITATGQRVTLRCSPRSGDLSVYWYQQSLDQGLQFLIQYYNGEERAKGNILERFSAQQFPDLHSELNLSSLELGDSALYFCASSRTGADTQYFGPGTRLTVL.

This chain connects TRBV7-3 to TRBJ2-1, with 10 bases aligning to TRBD2. Germline lookup yields CDR1 SGHTA and CDR2 FQGTGA. The CDR3 spans 15 residues. J was trimmed by 4 bases and V by 6 bases; bases with no gene match: 6. The CDR3 loop reads CASRATSGKYNEQFF. The DNA for the CDR3 is TGTGCCAGCAGGGCTACTAGCGGGAAATACAATGAGCAGTTCTTC.

Only a few counts were recorded for this clone. The chain uses TRBV6-5 and TRBJ1-3; perhaps TRBD1 as D (5 bases). CDR3 length: 15 residues. The ends were cut back, 5 bases at V and 2 bases at J, with 13 bases in the middle. Germline loops: CDR1 MNHEY, CDR2 SVGAGI. The CDR3 DNA sequence: TGTGCCAGCAGTCCAGGGATTAATGCTGGAAACACCATATATTTT. Translating gives CASSPGINAGNTIYF.

This clone has just a few counts. V gene TRBV29-1 combines with J gene TRBJ2-1, with TRBD1 identical over 12 bases. CDR3 length: 17 residues. V shed 0 bases and J 8 bases; nucleotides not matched to a gene: 11. CDR1 and CDR2 from the germline V gene are SQVTM and ANQGSEA. The chain's CDR3 is CSVEEGRRDRGRDEQFF. The CDR3 coding sequence is TGCAGCGTTGAAGAGGGACGAAGGGACAGGGGGCGCGATGAGCAGTTCTTC.

This clone was counted between two and nine times. This rearrangement joins TRBV30 to TRBJ1-5, with D perhaps TRBD1 (5 bases). V gave up 2 bases and J gave up 4 bases, with 24 bases separating them. In germline, CDR1 is GTSNPN, CDR2 SVGIG (reference sequence). This CDR3 region has 18 residues. The CDR3 sequence: CAWSTWGVGRAPNQPQHF. CDR3 coding DNA: TGTGCCTGGAGTACATGGGGTGTGGGCAGGGCACCTAATCAGCCCCAGCATTTT.

This clone appeared a few times. This chain connects TRBV13 to TRBJ2-7; D perhaps matches TRBD1 (5 bases). In germline, CDR1 is PRHDT, CDR2 FYEKMQ (reference sequence). The CDR3 sequence is 13 residues long. The V end lost 4 bases, the J end lost 5 bases, and 12 bases lay between the germline ends. The CDR3 spells CASSSQGEHEQYV. The CDR3 coding sequence is TGTGCCAGCAGCTCCCAGGGTGAGCACGAGCAGTACGTC.

The chain carries TRBV18 and TRBJ1-2, with D tentatively TRBD1 (5 bases). The V gene lost 6 bases and the J gene lost 14 bases, with 19 bases spanning the gap. This CDR3 has 12 residues. Germline V gives CDR1 KGHSH, CDR2 LQKENI. The CDR3 coding sequence is TGTGCCAGCTCGCAAGACAGCGGGCGGAAGACCTTC. This encodes CASSQDSGRKTF.

This clone has more than one count but fewer than ten. The chain joins TRBV10-2 to TRBJ1-5; 7 nucleotides line up with TRBD1. Germline lookup yields CDR1 WSHSY and CDR2 SAAADI. J lost 0 bases, V lost 6 bases, and 5 bases had no gene match. The CDR3 is 15 residues long. The CDR3 spells CASSQQGDSNQPQHF. CDR3 nucleotides: TGCGCCAGCAGCCAGCAGGGGGATAGCAATCAGCCCCAGCATTTT.

This chain links TRBV27 with TRBJ2-1, with 9 positions matching TRBD2. V gave up 8 bases and J gave up 5 bases; unmatched junction bases: 7. Per germline, CDR1 MNHEY and CDR2 SMNVEV (reference sequence). The CDR3 extends over 14 amino acids. This chain's CDR3 is CASQLAGANNEQFF. The CDR3 coding sequence is TGTGCCAGCCAGTTAGCGGGAGCCAACAATGAGCAGTTCTTC.

This rearrangement joins TRBV6-5 to TRBJ2-3, with D hard to call. The CDR3 contains 15 residues. Germline CDR1 MNHEY, CDR2 SVGAGI. Between the trimmed V and J ends, which lost 2 bases and 3 bases, there was a span of 12 bases. The CDR3 DNA reads TGTGCCAGCAGTTACACGGATTTCGGGACAGATACGCAGTATTTT. This translates into CASSYTDFGTDTQYF.

The chain carries TRBV7-2 and TRBJ2-1; a possible D gene is TRBD2 (6 bases). V lost 0 bases and J 4 bases, leaving 7 bases between the germline ends. The germline V gene has CDR1 SGHTA and CDR2 FQGNSA. The CDR3 spans 14 residues. CDR3 DNA sequence: TGTGCCAGCAGCTTAGCGGGAGGTTACAATGAGCAGTTCTTC. Amino acids: CASSLAGGYNEQFF.

The genes are TRBV7-8 and TRBJ1-1; D unclear. The germline V gene has CDR1 SGHVS and CDR2 FQNEAQ. V was shortened by 0 bases and J by 7 bases, with 9 bases between the two germline ends. This CDR3 is 13 amino acids long. The CDR3 region has the DNA TGTGCCAGCAGCTTAGCAGCTAGGAGTGAAGCTTTCTTT. Encoded protein: CASSLAARSEAFF. Supplemented by reference TRBV7-8 and TRBJ1-1, the full variable domain reads GAGVSQSPRYKVAKRGQDVALRCDPISGHVSLFWYQQALGQGPEFLTYFQNEAQLDKSGLPSDRFFAERPEGSVSTLKIQRTQQEDSAVYLCASSLAARSEAFFGQGTRLTVV.

This clone was detected only a few times. The chain has TRBV28 and TRBJ2-7, with a weak D call TRBD1 (6 bases). CDR3 length equals 14 residues. Germline V gene lookup returns CDR1 MDHEN and CDR2 SYDVKM. Trimming took off 10 bases at V and 1 base at J, with 17 bases between the two ends. The CDR3 protein is CATQGPGQSYEQYV. The DNA for the CDR3 is TGTGCCACCCAGGGGCCCGGGCAATCCTACGAGCAGTACGTC.

The V and J genes are TRBV18 and TRBJ2-1; 7 positions match TRBD2. The germline V gene has CDR1 KGHSH and CDR2 LQKENI. The V and J ends lost 2 bases and 5 bases, in that order; junction bases with no gene match: 6. This CDR3 has 15 amino acids. The CDR3 nucleotides are TGTGCCAGCTCACCAGTAGGGGAGGGCAACAATGAGCAGTTCTTC. As protein: CASSPVGEGNNEQFF. The full variable domain, its missing parts supplied by reference TRBV18 and TRBJ2-1, is NAGVMQNPRHLVRRRGQEARLRCSPMKGHSHVYWYRQLPEEGLKFMVYLQKENIIDESGMPKERFSAEFPKEGPSILRIQQVVRGDSAAYFCASSPVGEGNNEQFFGPGTRLTVL.

This sequence joins TRBV6-6 and TRBJ1-2; tentatively, D is TRBD1 (5 bases). The germline V gene has CDR1 MNHNY and CDR2 SVGAGI (reference sequence). The CDR3 contains 16 residues. V lost 0 bases, J lost 0 bases, and 11 bases lay in between. CDR3 DNA: TGTGCCAGCAGTTACTCGACAGAAAGGACTAACTATGGCTACACCTTC. This sequence encodes CASSYSTERTNYGYTF.